The text below deals with one T cell receptor (beta chain). The target antigen is unknown. Normal lung was taken at the farthest possible site, at least 3 cm from tumour. The protocol was immunoSEQ multiplex PCR, while the TCRdb copy is restricted to in-frame clones and leaves out a portion. Altogether more than 15,000 clones are present, about 80% being singletons, with the ten largest covering around 9.7%. Germline CDR1 and CDR2: SGHVS and FQNEAQ. This CDR3 has 17 amino acids. V was pared by 5 bases and J by 3 bases, with 8 bases of the junction left unmatched. The sample comes from a study of immune cell composition in non-small cell lung cancer. Study outcomes and limitations: Squamous carcinomas (75%) more often had tumour-associated clones >0.5% than adenocarcinomas (roughly 33%).

The sample was also linked to a second study, of CD4 T cells in lung cancer. That paper states: Donors, mostly former smokers, were 60 to 69 at blood donation. Some patients had received nivolumab or pembrolizumab before giving blood. Possibly, some blood-derived responses are in vitro primed naive T cells.

The sequenced sample consisted of non-adjacent lung tissue. The receptor was derived from a human donor with non-small cell lung cancer. The chain links TRBV7-8 to TRBJ2-3; TRBD2 matches 13 bases. CDR3 sequence reads: CASSTSGGAEGTDTQYF. DNA of the CDR3: TGTGCCAGCAGCACTAGCGGGGGGGCCGAGGGGACAGATACGCAGTATTTT.